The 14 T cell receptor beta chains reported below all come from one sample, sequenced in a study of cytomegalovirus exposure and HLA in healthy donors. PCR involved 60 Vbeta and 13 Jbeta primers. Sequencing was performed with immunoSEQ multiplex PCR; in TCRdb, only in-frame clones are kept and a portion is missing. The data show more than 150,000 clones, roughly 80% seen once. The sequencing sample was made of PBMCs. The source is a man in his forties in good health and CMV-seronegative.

The CDR3 sequence: CASSSRGQGKIYNEQFF. Written as DNA, the CDR3 is TGTGCCAGCAGTTCTAGAGGACAGGGAAAGATCTACAATGAGCAGTTCTTC. The J gene is TRBJ2-1, the V gene TRBV28, with TRBD1 matching 8 bases. J was trimmed by 3 bases and V by 4 bases; bases with no gene match: 11. Germline V gene sequence: CDR1 MDHEN, CDR2 SYDVKM. The CDR3 runs 17 residues.

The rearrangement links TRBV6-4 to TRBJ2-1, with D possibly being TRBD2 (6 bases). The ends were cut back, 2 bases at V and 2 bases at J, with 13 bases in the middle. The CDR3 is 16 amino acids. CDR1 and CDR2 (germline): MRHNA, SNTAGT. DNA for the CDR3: TGTGCCAGCAGTGACCCCCGGGGAGGTCCCTACAATGAGCAGTTCTTC. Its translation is CASSDPRGGPYNEQFF.

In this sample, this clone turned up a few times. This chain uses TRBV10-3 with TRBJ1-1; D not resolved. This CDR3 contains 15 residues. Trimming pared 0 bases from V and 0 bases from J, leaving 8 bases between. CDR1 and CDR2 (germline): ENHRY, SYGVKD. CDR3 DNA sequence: TGTGCCATCAGTGAGTCTCAGGATTTGAACACTGAAGCTTTCTTT. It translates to CAISESQDLNTEAFF.

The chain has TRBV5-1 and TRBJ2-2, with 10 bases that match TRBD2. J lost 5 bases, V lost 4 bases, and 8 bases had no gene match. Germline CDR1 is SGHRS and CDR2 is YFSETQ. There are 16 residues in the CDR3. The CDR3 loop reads CASSRGAGLATGELFF. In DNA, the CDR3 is TGCGCCAGCAGCCGAGGGGCGGGACTAGCGACCGGGGAGCTGTTTTTT.

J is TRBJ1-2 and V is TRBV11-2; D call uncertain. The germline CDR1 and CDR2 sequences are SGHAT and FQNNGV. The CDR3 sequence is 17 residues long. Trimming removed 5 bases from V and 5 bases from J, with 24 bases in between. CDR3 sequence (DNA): TGTGCCAGCAGCGTAAACCGAGCGGCCAGGTTCACTTATGGCTACACCTTC. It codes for CASSVNRAARFTYGYTF.

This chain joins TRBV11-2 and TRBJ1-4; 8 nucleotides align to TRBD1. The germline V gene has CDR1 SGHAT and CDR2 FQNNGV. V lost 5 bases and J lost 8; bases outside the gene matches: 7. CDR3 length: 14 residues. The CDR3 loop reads CASSPGGLREKLFF. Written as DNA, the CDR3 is TGTGCCAGCAGCCCAGGGGGCCTTAGGGAAAAACTGTTTTTT. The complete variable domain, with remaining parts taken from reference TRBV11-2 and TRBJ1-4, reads EAGVAQSPRYKIIEKRQSVAFWCNPISGHATLYWYQQILGQGPKLLIQFQNNGVVDDSQLPKDRFSAERLKGVDSTLKIQPAKLEDSAVYLCASSPGGLREKLFFGSGTQLSVL.

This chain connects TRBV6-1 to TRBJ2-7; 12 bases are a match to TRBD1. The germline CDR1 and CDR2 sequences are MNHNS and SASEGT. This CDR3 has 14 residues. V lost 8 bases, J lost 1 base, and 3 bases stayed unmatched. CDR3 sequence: CASRDRGRSYEQYF. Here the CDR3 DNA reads TGTGCCAGCCGGGACAGGGGGCGATCCTACGAGCAGTACTTC.

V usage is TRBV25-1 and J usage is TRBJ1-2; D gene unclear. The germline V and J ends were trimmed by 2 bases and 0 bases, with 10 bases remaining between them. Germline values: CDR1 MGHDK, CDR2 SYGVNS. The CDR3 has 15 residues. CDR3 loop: CASSEGGSSNYGYTF. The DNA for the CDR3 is TGTGCCAGCAGTGAAGGCGGAAGTTCTAACTATGGCTACACCTTC.

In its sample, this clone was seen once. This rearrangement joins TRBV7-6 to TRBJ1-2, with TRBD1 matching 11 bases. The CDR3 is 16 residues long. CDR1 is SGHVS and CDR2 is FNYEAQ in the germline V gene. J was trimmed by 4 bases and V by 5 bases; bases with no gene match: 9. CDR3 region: CASSGQGALGAYGYTF. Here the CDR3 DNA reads TGTGCCAGCAGCGGACAGGGGGCACTCGGGGCCTATGGCTACACCTTC.

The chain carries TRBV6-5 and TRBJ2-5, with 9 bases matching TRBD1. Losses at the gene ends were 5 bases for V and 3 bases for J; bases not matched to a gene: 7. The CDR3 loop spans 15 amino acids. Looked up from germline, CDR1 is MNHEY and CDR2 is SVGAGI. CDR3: CASSPWTGVKETQYF. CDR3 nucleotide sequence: TGTGCCAGCAGTCCTTGGACAGGGGTCAAAGAGACCCAGTACTTC.

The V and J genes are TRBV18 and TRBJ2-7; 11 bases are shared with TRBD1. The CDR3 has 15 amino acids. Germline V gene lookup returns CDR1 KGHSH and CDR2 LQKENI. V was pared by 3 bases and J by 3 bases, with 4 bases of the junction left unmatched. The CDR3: CASSPRTGGGYEQYF. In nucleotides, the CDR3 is TGTGCCAGCTCACCCAGGACAGGGGGCGGCTACGAGCAGTACTTC. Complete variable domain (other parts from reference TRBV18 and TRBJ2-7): NAGVMQNPRHLVRRRGQEARLRCSPMKGHSHVYWYRQLPEEGLKFMVYLQKENIIDESGMPKERFSAEFPKEGPSILRIQQVVRGDSAAYFCASSPRTGGGYEQYFGPGTRLTVT.

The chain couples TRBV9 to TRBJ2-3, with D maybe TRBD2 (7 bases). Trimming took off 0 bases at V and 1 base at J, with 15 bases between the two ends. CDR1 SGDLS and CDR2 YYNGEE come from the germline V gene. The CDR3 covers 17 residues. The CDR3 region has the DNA TGTGCCAGCAGCGTAGGGGGAGGGAACAGGGGCACAGATACGCAGTATTTT. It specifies CASSVGGGNRGTDTQYF.

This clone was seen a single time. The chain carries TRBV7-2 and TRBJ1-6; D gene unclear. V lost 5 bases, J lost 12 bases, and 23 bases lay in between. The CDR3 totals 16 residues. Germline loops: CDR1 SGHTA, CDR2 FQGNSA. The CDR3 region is CASSPEVGLKGGPLHF. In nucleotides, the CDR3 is TGTGCCAGCAGCCCTGAGGTGGGTCTGAAGGGAGGACCCCTCCACTTT. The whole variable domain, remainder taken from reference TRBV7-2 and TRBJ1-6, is GAGVSQSPSNKVTEKGKDVELRCDPISGHTALYWYRQSLGQGLEFLIYFQGNSAPDKSGLPSDRFSAERTGGSVSTLTIQRTQQEDSAVYLCASSPEVGLKGGPLHFGNGTRLTVT.

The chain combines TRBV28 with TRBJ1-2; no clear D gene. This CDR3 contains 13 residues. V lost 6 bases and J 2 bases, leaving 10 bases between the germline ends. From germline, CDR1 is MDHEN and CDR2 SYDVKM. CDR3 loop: CASRTSGNYGYTF. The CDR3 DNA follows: TGTGCCAGCAGGACCTCGGGGAACTATGGCTACACCTTC.